The clone carrying this T cell receptor (beta chain) turned up a few times. TCR beta CDR3 sequences were amplified from RNA transcripts. Initially, a first-round RT-PCR of the TCR CDR3 employed the HTBI primer set. Each CDR3 protein gets one entry after TCRdb re-called the multiplex PCR reads with MiXCR. The table includes roughly 740,000 distinct CDR3 sequences, 16% detected once. This record comes from a study of T cells in Graves' hyperthyroidism and ophthalmopathy. Study-wide background: Any treatment followed the collection of peripheral blood at initial diagnosis.

Trimming stripped 3 bases from V and 0 bases from J, with 9 bases between. Germline CDR1 and CDR2: MDHEN and SYDVKM. CDR3 length: 15 amino acids. This TCR was sampled from a man aged 18 to 30 with Graves' hyperthyroidism. The chain uses TRBV28 and TRBJ1-3, with D unclear. The sequenced sample was blood. This chain's CDR3 is CASSLSVSSGNTIYF. For the CDR3, the DNA is TGTGCCAGCAGTTTGTCCGTGAGCTCTGGAAACACCATATATTTT.